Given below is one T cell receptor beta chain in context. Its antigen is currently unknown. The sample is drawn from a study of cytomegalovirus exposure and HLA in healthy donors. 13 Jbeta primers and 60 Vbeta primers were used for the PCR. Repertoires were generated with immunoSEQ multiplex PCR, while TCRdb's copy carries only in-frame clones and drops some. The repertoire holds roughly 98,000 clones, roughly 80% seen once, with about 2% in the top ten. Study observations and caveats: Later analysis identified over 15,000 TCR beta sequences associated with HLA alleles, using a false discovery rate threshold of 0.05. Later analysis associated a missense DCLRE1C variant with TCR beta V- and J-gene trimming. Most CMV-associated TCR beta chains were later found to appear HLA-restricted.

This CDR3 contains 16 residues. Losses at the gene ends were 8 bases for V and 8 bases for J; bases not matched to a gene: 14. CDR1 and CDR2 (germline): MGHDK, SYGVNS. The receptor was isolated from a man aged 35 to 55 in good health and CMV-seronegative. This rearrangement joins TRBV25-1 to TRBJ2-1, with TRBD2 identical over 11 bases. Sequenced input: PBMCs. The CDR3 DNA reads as TGTGCCAGCGCACCATTTAGCGGGGGGGCCGCAGATGAGCAGTTCTTC. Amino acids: CASAPFSGGAADEQFF.